The 20 T cell receptor beta chains listed next were all sequenced from one sample in a study of blood T cell repertoires in COVID-19. TCRdb keeps only in-frame clones here, not all; method: immunoSEQ multiplex PCR. The sample records roughly 250,000 clones, roughly four fifths being singletons. Sequenced input: peripheral blood. These receptors were taken from a woman older than 75 with acute or convalescent COVID-19.

The rearrangement joins TRBV5-1 to TRBJ2-2, with unresolved D. CDR3 length: 13 residues. Germline V gene lookup returns CDR1 SGHRS and CDR2 YFSETQ. V lost 4 bases and J 3 bases, leaving 7 bases between the germline ends. The CDR3 sequence: CASSVPDTGELFF. The CDR3 DNA sequence: TGCGCCAGCAGCGTGCCAGACACCGGGGAGCTGTTTTTT. Variable domain in full (rest from reference TRBV5-1 and TRBJ2-2): KAGVTQTPRYLIKTRGQQVTLSCSPISGHRSVSWYQQTPGQGLQFLFEYFSETQRNKGNFPGRFSGRQFSNSRSEMNVSTLELGDSALYLCASSVPDTGELFFGEGSRLTVL.

The J gene is TRBJ2-7, the V gene TRBV6-2 or TRBV6-3, with 10 bases lining up with TRBD1. The ends lost 4 bases at V and 5 bases at J; junction bases unmatched: 5. Germline CDR1 MNHEY, CDR2 SVGEGT. CDR3 length: 14 amino acids. CDR3 region: CASSSGQGVDEQYF. CDR3 DNA sequence: TGTGCCAGCAGTTCAGGACAGGGGGTTGACGAGCAGTACTTC.

The CDR3 loop is CASSLTSGIRTDTQYF. For the CDR3, the DNA is TGTGCCAGCAGCTTAACTTCGGGTATTAGGACAGATACGCAGTATTTT. V is TRBV7-3 and J is TRBJ2-3; D unclear. Germline CDR1 SGHTA, CDR2 FQGTGA. The CDR3 is 16 residues long. V was cut by 0 bases and J by 3 bases, with 13 bases left in between.

The J gene is TRBJ2-1, the V gene TRBV19; TRBD2 matches at 10 bases. Germline values: CDR1 LNHDA, CDR2 SQIVND (reference sequence). The CDR3 totals 16 residues. Trimming took 1 base from V and 12 from J; bases not matched to a gene: 12. CDR3 amino acids: CASSIGGSGRVFRQFF. For the CDR3, the DNA is TGTGCCAGTAGTATAGGGGGGAGCGGGAGGGTCTTTCGGCAGTTCTTC.

The V gene is TRBV30, the J gene TRBJ1-6, with 7 bases lining up with TRBD1. The CDR3 is 13 residues long. From germline, CDR1 is GTSNPN and CDR2 SVGIG (reference sequence). The V segment lost 8 bases and the J segment 10 bases; nucleotides outside the gene matches: 11. Here the CDR3 reads CARSGDSRSPLHF. The CDR3 DNA follows: TGTGCCCGATCCGGGGACAGTCGATCACCCCTCCACTTT.

This chain links TRBV5-3 with TRBJ2-1; TRBD2 aligns across 8 bases. TRBV5-3 has ORF status, its function being uncertain. V lost 1 base and J lost 7; bases outside the gene matches: 16. This CDR3 has 18 amino acids. CDR3 protein: CARSLYGTGGPTRNEQFF. The CDR3, as DNA: TGTGCCAGAAGCTTGTACGGGACGGGGGGGCCGACGAGGAATGAGCAGTTCTTC.

The V call is TRBV27, the J call TRBJ2-1; 8 nucleotides match TRBD2. V shed 6 bases, J shed 9 bases, and the junction held 13 bases outside the gene matches. CDR3 length: 15 residues. Germline V gene sequence: CDR1 MNHEY, CDR2 SMNVEV (reference sequence). The DNA of the CDR3 is TGTGCCAGCAGCACTAACGGACTAGCTGTGGGTGAGCAGTTCTTC. Translation: CASSTNGLAVGEQFF.

This chain joins TRBV11-1 and TRBJ2-7; tentative D call: TRBD1 (6 bases). This CDR3 contains 13 residues. With 5 bases removed from V and 2 bases from J, the gap between germline ends came to 10 bases. The germline V gene has CDR1 SGHAT and CDR2 FQDESV (reference sequence). The CDR3 nucleotides read TGTGCCAGCAGCCCGGACAGCACCTACGAGCAGTACTTC. Its translation is CASSPDSTYEQYF.

The count of this clone is one. J is TRBJ1-1 and V is TRBV5-1, with D maybe TRBD1 (5 bases). The CDR3 contains 14 residues. V was trimmed by 0 bases and J by 3 bases, leaving 9 bases between them. Germline values: CDR1 SGHRS, CDR2 YFSETQ. CDR3 protein: CASSLEGVDTEAFF. The CDR3 bases are TGCGCCAGCAGCTTGGAAGGGGTCGACACTGAAGCTTTCTTT.

The CDR3 DNA follows: TGTGCCAGCAGCCGCACCACAGGGGGTGGGACTGAAGCTTTCTTT. It yields the protein CASSRTTGGGTEAFF. V usage is TRBV3-1 (or the pseudogene TRBV3-2) and J usage is TRBJ1-1, with 8 nucleotides matching TRBD1. Per the germline V gene, CDR1 is LGHDT and CDR2 is YNNKEL (reference sequence). The V gene end was trimmed by 4 bases and the J gene end by 5 bases; junction bases not matched to a gene: 9. The CDR3 consists of 15 residues.

This chain joins TRBV5-4 and TRBJ2-1; the match to TRBD2 covers 8 bases. V gave up 0 bases and J gave up 8 bases; unmatched junction bases: 7. The CDR3 totals 15 residues. The V gene's germline CDR1 is SGHNT and CDR2 YYREEE (reference sequence). The CDR3 sequence is CASSLEAGVVYEQFF. In DNA form, the CDR3 reads TGTGCCAGCAGCTTGGAAGCGGGAGTAGTTTATGAGCAGTTCTTC.

The DNA for the CDR3 is TGTGCCAGCAGTCGGGGGGCTAGCTACGAGCAGTACTTC. It codes for CASSRGASYEQYF. The gene calls are TRBV7-3 and TRBJ2-7; D is perhaps TRBD2 (7 bases). CDR1 SGHTA and CDR2 FQGTGA come from the germline V gene. The CDR3 loop spans 13 amino acids. V lost 6 bases to trimming and J lost 3 bases, with 12 bases between them.

This sequence joins TRBV6-4 and TRBJ1-3; possibly TRBD1 for D (5 bases). V dropped 6 bases and J dropped 4 bases, with 10 bases sitting between them. In germline, CDR1 is MRHNA, CDR2 SNTAGT. This CDR3 region has 13 residues. Here the CDR3 DNA reads TGTGCCAGCAGGTGGGCAGGGGGAAACACCATATATTTT. The encoded protein is CASRWAGGNTIYF.

This clone was found a few times. This sequence joins TRBV5-8 and TRBJ2-3; 11 nucleotides agree with TRBD2. Germline CDR1 SGHTS, CDR2 YDEGEE. The junction had 5 bases not matched to a gene; V was cut back by 4 bases and J by 4 bases. This CDR3 region has 15 residues. CDR3 nucleotides: TGTGCCAGCAGCCCCCCTAGCGGGAGGCCAGATACGCAGTATTTT. This encodes CASSPPSGRPDTQYF.

This chain links TRBV7-2 with TRBJ2-7; 7 positions agree with TRBD1. CDR1 is SGHTA and CDR2 is FQGNSA in the germline V gene. This CDR3 contains 13 residues. V was pared by 3 bases and J by 3 bases, with 2 bases of the junction left unmatched. CDR3 residues: CASSFDRDYEQYF. The DNA of the CDR3 is TGTGCCAGCAGCTTTGACAGGGACTACGAGCAGTACTTC.

The CDR3 nucleotides are TGTGCCAGCAGTAGCCCGGGAAACACCATATATTTT. Translated: CASSSPGNTIYF. The V call is TRBV6-2 or TRBV6-3, the J call TRBJ1-3; D is undetermined. Per germline, CDR1 MNHEY and CDR2 SVGEGT. The length of the CDR3 is 12 residues. V was trimmed by 5 bases and J by 4 bases, leaving 6 bases between them.

The V and J genes are TRBV28 and TRBJ1-2; D remains ambiguous. The germline V gene has CDR1 MDHEN and CDR2 SYDVKM. This CDR3 has 14 amino acids. V dropped 4 bases and J dropped 1 base, with 10 bases sitting between them. CDR3 in DNA: TGTGCCAGCAGTTCCTCTTTTAATAACTATGGCTACACCTTC. Protein: CASSSSFNNYGYTF.

The V call is TRBV5-1, the J call TRBJ1-6; the D gene is possibly TRBD1 (5 bases). V was cut by 3 bases and J by 6 bases, with 13 bases left in between. The CDR3 runs 15 residues. Germline values: CDR1 SGHRS, CDR2 YFSETQ. Written as DNA, the CDR3 is TGCGCCAGCAGCTGGGGGGAAGGGGCTAATTCACCCCTCCACTTT. Its protein is CASSWGEGANSPLHF.

The chain couples TRBV5-8 to TRBJ2-1; 10 bases fit TRBD2. Unmatched junction bases numbered 14, after V lost 3 bases and J lost 5 bases. The CDR3 has 18 residues. Germline V gene data show CDR1 as SGHTS and CDR2 as YDEGEE. For the CDR3, the DNA is TGTGCCAGCAGCTCGAAGGACAGTGGACTAGCGGCGCACAATGAGCAGTTCTTC. Residues: CASSSKDSGLAAHNEQFF.

V and J are TRBV7-8 and TRBJ1-3, with D possibly being TRBD1 (6 bases). The CDR3 has 14 amino acids. Germline-derived CDR1 and CDR2 are SGHVS and FQNEAQ. The V end was cut by 1 base, the J end by 7 bases, with 11 bases between. The CDR3, as DNA: TGTGCCAGCAGCTTAGTCTGGCAGGGGAACACCATATATTTT. It is translated as CASSLVWQGNTIYF.